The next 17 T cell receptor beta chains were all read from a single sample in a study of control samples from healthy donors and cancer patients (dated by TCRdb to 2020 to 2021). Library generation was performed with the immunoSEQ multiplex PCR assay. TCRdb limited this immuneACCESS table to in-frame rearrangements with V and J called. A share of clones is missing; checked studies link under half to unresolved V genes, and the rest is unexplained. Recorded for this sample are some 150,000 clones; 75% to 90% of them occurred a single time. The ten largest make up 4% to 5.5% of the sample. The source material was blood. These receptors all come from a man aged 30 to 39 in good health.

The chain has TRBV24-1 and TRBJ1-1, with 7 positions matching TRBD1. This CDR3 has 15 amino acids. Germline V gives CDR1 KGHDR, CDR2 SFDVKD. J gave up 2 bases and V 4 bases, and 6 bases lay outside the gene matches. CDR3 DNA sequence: TGTGCCACCAGTGACTCCGGGACAGCAAACACTGAAGCTTTCTTT. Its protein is CATSDSGTANTEAFF.

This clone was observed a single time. CDR3 bases: TGTGCCAGCAGCGTAGTATTAGCAGGGGCCTACGAGCAGTACTTC. This codes for CASSVVLAGAYEQYF. The gene calls are TRBV9 and TRBJ2-7, with D possibly being TRBD1 (6 bases). The CDR3 contains 15 residues. Per germline, CDR1 SGDLS and CDR2 YYNGEE. V gave up 0 bases and J gave up 2 bases, with 12 bases separating them.

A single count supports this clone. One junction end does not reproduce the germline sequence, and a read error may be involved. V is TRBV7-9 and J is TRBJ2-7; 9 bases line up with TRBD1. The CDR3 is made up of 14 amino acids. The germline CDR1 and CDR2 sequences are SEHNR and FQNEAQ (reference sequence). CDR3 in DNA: TGTGCCAGCAGCCAGGAGCGGGGACAGGGAGGTTTTTCCTTC. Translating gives CASSQERGQGGFSF. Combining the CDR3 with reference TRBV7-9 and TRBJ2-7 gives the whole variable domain DTGVSQNPRHKITKRGQNVTFRCDPISEHNRLYWYRQTLGQGPEFLTYFQNEAQLEKSRLLSDRFSAERPKGSFSTLEIQRTEQGDSAMYLCASSQERGQGGFSFGPGTRLTVT.

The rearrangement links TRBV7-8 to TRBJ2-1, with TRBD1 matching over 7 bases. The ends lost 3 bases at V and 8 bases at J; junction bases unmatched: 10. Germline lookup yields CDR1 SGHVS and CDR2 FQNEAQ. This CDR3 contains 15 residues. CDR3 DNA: TGTGCCAGCAGCTTCACAGGGGCCGAGGGGGATGAGCAGTTCTTC. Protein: CASSFTGAEGDEQFF.

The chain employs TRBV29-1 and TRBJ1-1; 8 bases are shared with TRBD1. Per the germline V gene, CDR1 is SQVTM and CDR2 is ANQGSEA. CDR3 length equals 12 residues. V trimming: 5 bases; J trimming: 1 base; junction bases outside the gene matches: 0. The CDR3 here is CSVQGANTEAFF. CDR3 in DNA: TGCAGCGTTCAGGGGGCGAACACTGAAGCTTTCTTT.

The DNA for the CDR3 is TGCGCCAGCAGCCAAGATGGATCGGGAGACGAGACCCAGTACTTC. Translating gives CASSQDGSGDETQYF. The chain employs TRBV4-1 and TRBJ2-5; D is possibly TRBD2 (6 bases). V was trimmed by 0 bases and J by 5 bases, leaving 13 bases between them. Germline V CDR1 and CDR2: MGHRA, YSYEKL. CDR3 length equals 15 residues.

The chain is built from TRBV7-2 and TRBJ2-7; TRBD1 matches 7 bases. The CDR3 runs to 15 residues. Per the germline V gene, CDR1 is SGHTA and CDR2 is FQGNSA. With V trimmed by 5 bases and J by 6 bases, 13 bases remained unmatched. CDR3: CASSPGRTGYTEQYF. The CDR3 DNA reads TGTGCCAGCAGCCCAGGAAGGACAGGTTATACCGAGCAGTACTTC.

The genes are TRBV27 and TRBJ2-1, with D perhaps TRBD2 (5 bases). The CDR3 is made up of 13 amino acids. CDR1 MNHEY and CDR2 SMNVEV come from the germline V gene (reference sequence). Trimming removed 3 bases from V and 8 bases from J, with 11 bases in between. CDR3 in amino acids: CASSLTVGDEQFF. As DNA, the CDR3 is TGTGCCAGCAGTTTGACCGTGGGAGATGAGCAGTTCTTC.

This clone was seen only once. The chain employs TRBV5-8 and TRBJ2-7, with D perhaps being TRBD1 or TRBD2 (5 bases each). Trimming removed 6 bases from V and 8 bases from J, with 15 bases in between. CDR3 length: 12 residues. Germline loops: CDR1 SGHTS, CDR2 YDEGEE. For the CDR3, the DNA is TGTGCCAGCACCCCAACGAGGGGCAAGCAGTACTTC. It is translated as CASTPTRGKQYF.

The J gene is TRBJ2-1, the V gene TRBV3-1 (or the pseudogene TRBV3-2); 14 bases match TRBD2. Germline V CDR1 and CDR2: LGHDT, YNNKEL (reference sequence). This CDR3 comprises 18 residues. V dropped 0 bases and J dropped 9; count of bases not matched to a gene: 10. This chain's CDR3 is CASSQELSGTSGSVEQFF. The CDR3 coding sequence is TGTGCCAGCAGCCAAGAATTGTCAGGGACTAGCGGGAGTGTTGAGCAGTTCTTC.

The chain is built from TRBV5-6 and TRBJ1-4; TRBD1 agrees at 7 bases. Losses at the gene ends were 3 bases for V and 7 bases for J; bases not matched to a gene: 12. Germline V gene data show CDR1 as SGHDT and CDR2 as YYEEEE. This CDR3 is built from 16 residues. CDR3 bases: TGTGCCAGCAGCTCGGACTCTTCCCGGACAGGTGAAAAACTGTTTTTT. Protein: CASSSDSSRTGEKLFF.

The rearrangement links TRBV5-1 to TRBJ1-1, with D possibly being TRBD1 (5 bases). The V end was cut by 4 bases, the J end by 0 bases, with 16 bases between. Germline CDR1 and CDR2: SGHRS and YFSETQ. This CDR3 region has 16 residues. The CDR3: CASSANAGLMNTEAFF. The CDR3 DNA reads TGCGCCAGCAGCGCCAACGCGGGGCTTATGAACACTGAAGCTTTCTTT.

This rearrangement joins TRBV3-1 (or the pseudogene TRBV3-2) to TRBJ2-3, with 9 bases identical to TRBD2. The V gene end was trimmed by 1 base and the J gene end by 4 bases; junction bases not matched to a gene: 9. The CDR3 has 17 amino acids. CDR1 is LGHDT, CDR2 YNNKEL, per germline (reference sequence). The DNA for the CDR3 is TGTGCCAGCAGCCAAGCTCGAGGGGCGGGGGGGGCAGATACGCAGTATTTT. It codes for CASSQARGAGGADTQYF.

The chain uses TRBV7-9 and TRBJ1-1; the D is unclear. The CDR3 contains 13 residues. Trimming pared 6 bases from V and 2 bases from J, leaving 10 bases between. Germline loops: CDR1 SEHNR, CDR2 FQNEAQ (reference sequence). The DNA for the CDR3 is TGTGCCAGCAGTGCGGGTCTTAACACTGAAGCTTTCTTT. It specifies CASSAGLNTEAFF.

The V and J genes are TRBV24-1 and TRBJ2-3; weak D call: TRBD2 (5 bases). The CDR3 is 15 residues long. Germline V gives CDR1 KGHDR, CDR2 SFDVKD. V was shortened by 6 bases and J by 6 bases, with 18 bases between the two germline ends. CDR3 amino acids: CATSLSGDSSDTQYF. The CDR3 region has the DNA TGTGCCACCAGTCTGAGCGGCGACTCATCGGATACGCAGTATTTT.

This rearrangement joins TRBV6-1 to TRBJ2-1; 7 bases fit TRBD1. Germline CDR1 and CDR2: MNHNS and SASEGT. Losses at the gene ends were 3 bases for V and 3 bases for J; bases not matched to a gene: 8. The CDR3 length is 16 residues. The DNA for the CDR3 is TGTGCCAGCAGTGACACAGGGGTAAGGGGCTACAATGAGCAGTTCTTC. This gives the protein CASSDTGVRGYNEQFF.

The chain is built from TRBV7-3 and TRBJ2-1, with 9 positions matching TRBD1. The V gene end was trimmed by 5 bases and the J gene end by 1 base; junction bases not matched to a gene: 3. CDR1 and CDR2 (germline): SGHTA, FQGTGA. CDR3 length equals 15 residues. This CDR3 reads CASSKQGASYNEQFF. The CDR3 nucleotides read TGTGCCAGCAGCAAACAGGGGGCTTCCTACAATGAGCAGTTCTTC.